The 5 T cell receptor beta chains listed next were all sequenced from one sample in a study of cytomegalovirus exposure and HLA in healthy donors. The primer mix had 60 Vbeta and 13 Jbeta primers. The protocol was immunoSEQ multiplex PCR, while the TCRdb copy is restricted to in-frame clones and leaves out a portion. Of some 89,000 clones listed, less than 80% were seen once; the top ten hold 4.1%. The sequenced material came from PBMCs. These receptors were collected from a woman in her 40s in good health and CMV-seropositive.

The chain employs TRBV2 and TRBJ2-3; the match to TRBD2 covers 13 bases. This CDR3 region has 15 residues. V was clipped by 5 bases and J by 4 bases; unmatched bases: 3. CDR1 is SNHLY and CDR2 is FYNNEI in the germline V gene. The CDR3 region has the DNA TGTGCCAGCAGTAGACTAGCGGGAGGTTCAGATACGCAGTATTTT. It yields the protein CASSRLAGGSDTQYF.

This clone has more than one count but fewer than ten. V gene TRBV29-1 combines with J gene TRBJ1-3; D uncertain. The CDR3 is made up of 15 amino acids. The V end lost 7 bases, the J end lost 4 bases, and 20 bases lay between the germline ends. CDR1 is SQVTM, CDR2 ANQGSEA, per germline. CDR3 in DNA: TGCAGCGCCGCGTTCACCCCTCTAGAAGGAAACACCATATATTTT. Protein: CSAAFTPLEGNTIYF.

This rearrangement joins TRBV14 to TRBJ1-2; a possible D gene is TRBD1 (6 bases). The germline CDR1 and CDR2 sequences are SGHDN and FVKESK. The ends were cut back, 4 bases at V and 5 bases at J, with 14 bases in the middle. The CDR3 sequence is 14 residues long. CDR3 DNA: TGTGCCAGCAGCCCCAGGGTGGGGACATATGGCTACACCTTC. Translation gives CASSPRVGTYGYTF.

This clone was counted a few times. This chain links TRBV18 with TRBJ2-1; 9 bases map to TRBD2. Germline V CDR1 and CDR2: KGHSH, LQKENI. V gave up 1 base and J gave up 4 bases; unmatched junction bases: 2. The CDR3 length is 15 residues. The CDR3 nucleotides read TGTGCCAGCTCACCACTGAGCGGGGGGTACAATGAGCAGTTCTTC. Protein product: CASSPLSGGYNEQFF.

This rearrangement joins TRBV19 to TRBJ2-7, with TRBD2 matching 8 bases. J gave up 7 bases and V 6 bases, and 11 bases lay outside the gene matches. Looked up from germline, CDR1 is LNHDA and CDR2 is SQIVND (reference sequence). CDR3 size: 14 residues. CDR3: CASSEGTRSQEQYF. CDR3 nucleotides: TGTGCCAGTAGCGAGGGGACTAGGTCGCAAGAGCAGTACTTC. The whole variable domain, remainder taken from reference TRBV19 and TRBJ2-7, is DGGITQSPKYLFRKEGQNVTLSCEQNLNHDAMYWYRQDPGQGLRLIYYSQIVNDFQKGDIAEGYSVSREKKESFPLTVTSAQKNPTAFYLCASSEGTRSQEQYFGPGTRLTVT.